The TCR beta chain described here comes from a study of blood T cell repertoires in COVID-19. Trimming removed 4 bases from V and 13 bases from J; junction bases left unmatched: 7. The CDR3 extends over 13 amino acids. The V gene's germline CDR1 is MGHRA and CDR2 YSYEKL. Authors' analysis steps: Using reference gene primer amplification, nucleated cell counts were estimated. Sequencing was performed with immunoSEQ multiplex PCR; in TCRdb, only in-frame clones are kept and a portion is missing. The DNA was the basis for D and trimming; V, J and clone size are from that table. The table records some 65,000 clones, approximately 79% of them present only once.

The chain recombines TRBV4-1 with TRBJ1-6; 7 bases are shared with TRBD1. Material for sequencing was peripheral blood. This receptor was identified in a woman in her sixties or seventies with acute or convalescent COVID-19. The CDR3 nucleotides read TGCGCCAGCAGCCTAAAAGACAGGGATCCCCTCCACTTT. It yields the protein CASSLKDRDPLHF.